These T cell receptor beta chains were read from a single sample in a study of T cell repertoires in cytomegalovirus infection. Via MiXCR, TCRdb re-called the reads, giving one row per CDR3 protein. Among fewer than 1,000,000 distinct CDR3 sequences, approximately 31% were seen once, and the ten largest hold over 10%. No cognate antigen is known for these TCRs. The sample in question was cultured CD8+ T cells from PBMCs, obtained from culture after CMV antigen stimulation. These receptors came from a human donor in good health (CMV status not recorded). Some clones in this sample may be carry-over from other donors' samples. CDR3s include the opening cysteine and the closing phenylalanine or tryptophan. The order of the fields is V gene, CDR3 protein.

TRBV4-1 | CASSQAHEVSYNEQFF
TRBV28 | CAGGERGNGDTQYF
TRBV28 | CASSLSGTYYGYTF
TRBV7-2 | CASSYTGSTEAFF
TRBV20-1 | CSARDRGGGTDTQYF
TRBV20-1 | CSARATGTNTGELFF
TRBV29-1 | CSVGAEGYTF
TRBV6-6 | CASTTGGRLSTDTQYF
TRBV7-9 | CASSSFGQSYEQYF
TRBV15 | CATSRDPEGNEKLFF